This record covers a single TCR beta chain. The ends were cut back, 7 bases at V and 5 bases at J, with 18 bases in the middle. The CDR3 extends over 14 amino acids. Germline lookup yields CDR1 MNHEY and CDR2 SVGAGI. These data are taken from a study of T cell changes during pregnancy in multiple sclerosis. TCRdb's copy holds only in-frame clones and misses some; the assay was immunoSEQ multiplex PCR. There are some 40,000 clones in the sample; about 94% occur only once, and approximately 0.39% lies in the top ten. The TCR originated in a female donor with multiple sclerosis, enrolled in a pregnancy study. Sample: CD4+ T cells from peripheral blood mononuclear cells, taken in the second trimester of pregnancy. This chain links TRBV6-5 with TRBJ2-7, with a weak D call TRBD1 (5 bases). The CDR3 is CASTSSQGGNEQYF. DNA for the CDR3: TGTGCCAGCACAAGCTCTCAGGGTGGTAACGAGCAGTACTTC.